The present T cell receptor (beta chain) was sequenced within a study of shared clonotypes between healthy human individuals (dated by TCRdb to about 2020). About the investigation overall: Two women and a few men aged 18 to 49 years were included in the cohort. For each donor, CD4 naive and CD4 memory were each run on three plates, CD8 naive on two plates, and CD8 memory on one plate. To estimate repertoire size and how much clonotype sharing occurs between individuals, the study deeply sequenced the blood TCR repertoires of 4 to 6 healthy adults. Different laboratories and diverse techniques were used to prepare libraries and sequence TCR repertoires, to increase sequencing depth and limit assay-specific biases. Leukapheresis yielded between about 0.85 and 9.5 billion PBMCs per donor. Beyond this particular receptor, the publication reports: Sampling was limited to blood, and TCR repertoires in tissue likely differ from TCR repertoires in blood. Roughly 5% of naive CD4, roughly 3.5% of naive CD8, about 2.5% of memory CD4, and around 0.4% of memory CD8 clonotypes were shared across a few donors. Because the study included a small number of donors, the genetic and exposure-history diversity represented was limited. Pairwise subsampling indicated that sequencing depth was expected to affect the degree of clonotype sharing among donors. Compared with non-shared clonotypes, the clonotypes found in all four sorted-subset donors had higher generation probabilities. Rarefaction of sorted-subset datasets indicated incomplete sequencing despite the large sequencing depth. Naive subsets generally had larger estimated clonotype richness than memory subsets.

CD8 naive samples were obtained by positive selection for CCR7 among CD45RO-negative cells, yielding a CD45RA+CCR7+ population from which TemRA cells were excluded. The donors were healthy, HIV-negative adults who had no recently reported acute infections or vaccinations. Every donor was a Caucasian adult residing in Nashville, Tennessee, USA. After blood collection by leukapheresis, PBMCs were isolated using Ficoll-Histopaque density gradient centrifugation and then cryopreserved in the vapor phase of liquid nitrogen. Analytical flow cytometry was used to check the purity and quantity of every magnetically sorted T cell population. Each sorted fraction had its genomic DNA isolated and then quantified by UV absorbance on a Nanodrop 2000c. This clone was recorded once. There is no known antigen for this receptor. No per-base quality is available; no much larger clone lies one base away. Between the V and J ends, shortened by 8 bases and 3 bases respectively, the junction contains 14 bases. The germline V gene encodes CDR1 SGHTA and CDR2 FQGNSA. Reading from cysteine to phenylalanine, the CDR3 counts 13 amino acids. Kept here is only the CDR3 DNA, which spans 39 bases and is read in frame from base 1.

Using the deep immunoSEQ assay, multiplex PCR amplified TCR CDR3 regions from genomic DNA. Extracted genomic DNA from each cell subset was spread evenly across all wells of several immunoSEQ 96-well plates, with each plate serving as a replicate. For sorted subsets, 200 to 250 ng of genomic DNA, equivalent to 30,000 or so T cell genomes, went into each replicate PCR. The purified libraries were quantified using a Qubit 3.0 fluorometer, sized with a Bioanalyzer 2100, and then quantified again using the KAPA Library Quantification kit. Each immunoSEQ 96-well plate was sequenced on its own single-read 150-cycle Illumina NextSeq 550 flow cell. In the source study's methods: Because the immunoSEQ output held only junctional sequences and lacked quality scores, the filtering could not match the filtering applied to full-length reads. Sequences were annotated with PyIR, a Python wrapper for IgBLAST v1.9, and V/J genes and CDR3 were assigned using IMGT germline references. Reads were filtered out if the reads had weak V/J assignments (E-value above 1e-6), no CDR3, stop codons, out-of-frame junctions, or ambiguous translated residues. A V3J clonotype was defined by an identical inferred V gene, J gene, and CDR3 amino acid sequence. Percentage overlap between repertoires was calculated by dividing the number of shared unique clonotypes by the size of the smaller repertoire. Three approaches were used to assess repertoire richness: RTK rarefaction, the Chao1 estimator, and Recon v2.1 estimates of unobserved clonotypes. Generation probabilities were computed with OLGA for all TCRbeta clonotypes obtained by the gDNA method from several donors. TCRdb re-hosts the immuneACCESS table, in-frame sequences only. Its copies lack some clones; in the studies checked, an unresolved V gene accounts for under half of them, and the cause for the rest is not known. V and J calls and clone size are those listed in that table; D and trimming were worked out from the DNA. This sample gives about 2.2 million clones in total; roughly 93% of them show up just once. Around 1.8% of the sample goes to the ten largest clones.

Material for sequencing was naive CD8+ T cells from PBMCs. Sample cell subset or site, as interpreted from the label and publication: CD45RA+CCR7+. The clonotype was recovered from a man aged 18 to 35 in good health. Some clones in this sample may be carry-over from other donors' samples. Recombination joined TRBV7-2 with TRBJ2-7; TRBD1 might be the D gene, on 5 matching bases. The DNA sequence reads TGTGCCAGCGAGGACAAGGCAGGCTACGAGCAGTACTTC. Its coded protein is CASEDKAGYEQYF.